The 5 T cell receptor beta chains listed next were all sequenced from one sample in a study of blood T cells in healthy people across ages. Then a second PCR, running about 6 to 12 cycles, was carried out with a sample-barcoded 5' primer and a J-beta primer mix. TCRdb ran MiXCR on the 5' RACE reads and lists one entry per CDR3 protein. The sample has around 1.5 million distinct CDR3 sequences; approximately 42% are singletons. Sequences were obtained from blood. Source of these receptors: a woman aged 18 to 35 in good health.

This chain links TRBV4-1 with TRBJ1-5; unclear D gene. V was shortened by 1 base and J by 3 bases, with 19 bases between the two germline ends. This CDR3 has 18 residues. Germline-derived CDR1 and CDR2 are MGHRA and YSYEKL. Written as DNA, the CDR3 is TGCGCCAGCAGCCAAGGACACCAACGGGGTACAATCAATCAGCCCCAGCATTTT. It translates to CASSQGHQRGTINQPQHF.

The V call is TRBV4-1, the J call TRBJ2-4, with 8 bases matching TRBD1. CDR1 and CDR2 from the germline V gene are MGHRA and YSYEKL. V gave up 6 bases and J gave up 0 bases; unmatched junction bases: 16. This CDR3 contains 19 residues. The CDR3 loop is CASSLPGTGSILAKNIQYF. CDR3 DNA: TGCGCCAGCAGTCTCCCCGGGACAGGATCTATCTTAGCCAAAAACATTCAGTACTTC.

This clonotype was picked up a small number of times. V is TRBV20-1 and J is TRBJ2-3, with 10 bases that match TRBD1. The V segment lost 5 bases and the J segment 2 bases; nucleotides outside the gene matches: 7. This CDR3 region has 15 residues. Germline-derived CDR1 and CDR2 are DFQATT and SNEGSKA (reference sequence). CDR3 loop: CSAAGQGPHTDTQYF. The DNA of the CDR3 is TGCAGTGCTGCGGGACAGGGGCCCCACACAGATACGCAGTATTTT.

On this clonotype: A much more abundant neighbour one base away suggests this may be a read error. The V gene is TRBV20-1, the J gene TRBJ2-5, with D hard to call. The CDR3 covers 11 residues. Trimming took 0 bases from V and 11 from J, leaving 10 bases between them. Germline V gives CDR1 DFQATT, CDR2 SNEGSKA (reference sequence). The CDR3 protein is CSAREYNEQYF. DNA for the CDR3: TGCAGTGCTAGAGAATACAATGAGCAGTACTTC.

As to this clonotype: This may be a read error, as it is one base from a much larger clone. The chain is built from TRBV20-1 and TRBJ2-1; TRBD2 is a possible D gene (6 bases). V dropped 8 bases and J dropped 2 bases, with 16 bases sitting between them. Germline CDR1 is DFQATT and CDR2 is SNEGSKA (reference sequence). The CDR3 consists of 14 residues. The DNA for the CDR3 is TGCAGTACCACTTCCCAGCGGGCCTACAATGAGCAGTTCTTC. This translates into CSTTSQRAYNEQFF.